A selection of T cell receptor beta chains follows, all from one sample in a study of radiotherapy plus CTLA-4 blockade in lung cancer. Using immunoSEQ multiplex PCR, the repertoire was profiled, and TCRdb retains in-frame clones only, with some absent. The table includes 30,000 to 35,000 clones, 60% to 80% detected once. Sequencing used peripheral blood, obtained from a patient treated with radiotherapy plus ipilimumab. The receptor source for this set is a human donor with non-small cell lung cancer who had stable disease on radiotherapy plus ipilimumab. Each CDR3 is given with its conserved first and last residue. Fields, in order: CDR3 protein, CDR3 DNA, J gene, D gene, clone size, CDR3 length, V gene. D genes are given only for firm matches. Rows give clone size only sometimes, using once, few, many, or a class for an expanded clone.

CASSLNDRDLQFF | TGTGCCAGCTCACTAAACGACAGGGATCTGCAGTTCTTC | TRBJ2-1 | TRBD1 | once | 13 | TRBV18
CASSLNHGGMGWGTEAFF | TGCGCCAGCAGCCTAAACCATGGGGGAATGGGCTGGGGCACTGAAGCTTTCTTT | TRBJ1-1 | . | . | 18 | TRBV4-1
CASSLPPRLAGGLSGELFF | TGTGCCAGCAGCTTACCTCCGCGACTAGCGGGGGGTCTATCCGGGGAGCTGTTTTTT | TRBJ2-2 | TRBD2 | . | 19 | TRBV7-9
CASREGLMNTEAFF | TGTGCCAGCCGAGAAGGACTGATGAACACTGAAGCTTTCTTT | TRBJ1-1 | . | . | 14 | TRBV6-6
CASSIQDREAEAFF | TGCGCCAGCAGCATACAGGACAGGGAGGCTGAAGCTTTCTTT | TRBJ1-1 | TRBD1 | . | 14 | TRBV5-1
CASSEFAGRGNTEAFF | TGTGCCAGCAGTGAATTCGCAGGGAGAGGAAACACTGAAGCTTTCTTT | TRBJ1-1 | . | . | 16 | TRBV6-1
CASWGGQRRNIQYF | TGTGCCAGCTGGGGGGGACAGCGGAGGAACATTCAGTACTTC | TRBJ2-4 | . | . | 14 | TRBV6-1
CAIRPGGAGTGELFF | TGTGCCATCAGGCCGGGGGGCGCTGGAACCGGGGAGCTGTTTTTT | TRBJ2-2 | . | . | 15 | TRBV10-3
CASSSSSGVGTDTQYF | TGTGCCAGCAGTTCCTCTAGCGGGGTGGGCACAGATACGCAGTATTTT | TRBJ2-3 | TRBD2 | . | 16 | TRBV6-5
CASSAGLRGGGTDTQYF | TGTGCCAGCAGCGCCGGACTGCGGGGGGGCGGGACAGATACGCAGTATTTT | TRBJ2-3 | TRBD2 | . | 17 | TRBV9
CATSRDRTLREQYF | TGTGCCACCAGCAGAGACAGGACTTTGAGGGAGCAGTACTTC | TRBJ2-5 | . | . | 14 | TRBV15
CASAVRDRNQPQHF | TGTGCCAGCGCCGTCCGGGACAGAAATCAGCCCCAGCATTTT | TRBJ1-5 | TRBD1 | . | 14 | TRBV6-6
CASSQERRDTQYF | TGTGCCAGCAGCCAAGAAAGGCGGGATACGCAGTATTTT | TRBJ2-3 | . | . | 13 | TRBV4-2
CASSLGQDQPQHF | TGTGCCAGCAGCTTGGGACAGGATCAGCCCCAGCATTTT | TRBJ1-5 | TRBD1 | few | 13 | TRBV7-2
CASGGQGRKAFF | TGTGCCAGCGGGGGACAGGGAAGGAAAGCTTTCTTT | TRBJ1-1 | TRBD1 | once | 12 | TRBV28
CASSLRRVNEKLFF | TGTGCCAGCAGCTTACGCAGGGTTAATGAAAAACTGTTTTTT | TRBJ1-4 | . | few | 14 | TRBV7-2
CASSTTDRPNEKLFF | TGTGCCAGTAGTACAACCGACAGGCCTAATGAAAAACTGTTTTTT | TRBJ1-4 | . | . | 15 | TRBV19
CASSQDGTASTDTQYF | TGTGCCAGCAGCCAAGATGGGACAGCTAGCACAGATACGCAGTATTTT | TRBJ2-3 | TRBD1 | . | 16 | TRBV14
CASSLDQGYGYTF | TGTGCCAGCAGCTTGGACCAGGGCTATGGCTACACCTTC | TRBJ1-2 | . | . | 13 | TRBV5-4
CATSRVTGEGNTIYF | TGTGCCACCAGCAGAGTTACAGGGGAGGGAAACACCATATATTTT | TRBJ1-3 | TRBD1 | few | 15 | TRBV15
CASSLYMVNTEAFF | TGTGCCAGCTCGCTTTACATGGTGAACACTGAAGCTTTCTTT | TRBJ1-1 | . | few | 14 | TRBV6-5
CASSQGGYEQYF | TGTGCCAGCAGCCAAGGGGGTTACGAGCAGTACTTC | TRBJ2-7 | . | . | 12 | TRBV14
CASEVGPPLNTEAFF | TGTGCCAGCGAAGTTGGGCCTCCCCTGAACACTGAAGCTTTCTTT | TRBJ1-1 | . | . | 15 | TRBV28
CASSLSTGSGANVLTF | TGCGCCAGCAGCTTGTCCACAGGCTCTGGGGCCAACGTCCTGACTTTC | TRBJ2-6 | . | . | 16 | TRBV5-1
CASSRQGGFNEQFF | TGTGCCAGCAGCCGACAGGGGGGTTTCAATGAGCAGTTCTTC | TRBJ2-1 | TRBD1 | . | 14 | TRBV7-3
CASSQDLSRDSVYRRTEAFF | TGCGCCAGCAGCCAAGATCTGTCTAGGGACAGCGTCTATAGAAGAACTGAAGCTTTCTTT | TRBJ1-1 | TRBD1 | few | 20 | TRBV4-1
CASSDSEKLFF | TGTGCCTCCTCGGACAGTGAAAAACTGTTTTTT | TRBJ1-4 | . | . | 11 | TRBV10-3
CASSFFSPLHF | TGTGCCAGCAGTTTTTTTTCACCCCTCCACTTT | TRBJ1-6 | . | . | 11 | TRBV28
CASSNSGGARETQYF | TGTGCCAGCAGTAATAGCGGGGGGGCCCGAGAGACCCAGTACTTC | TRBJ2-5 | TRBD2 | . | 15 | TRBV2
CASSAPGLAGAEQFF | TGTGCCAGCAGCGCTCCGGGACTAGCGGGGGCGGAGCAGTTCTTC | TRBJ2-1 | TRBD2 | . | 15 | TRBV13
CASTELQGTDTQYF | TGTGCCAGCACCGAATTACAGGGCACAGATACGCAGTATTTT | TRBJ2-3 | . | . | 14 | TRBV11-2
CASKPGQGPANYGYTF | TGTGCCAGCAAGCCGGGACAGGGGCCCGCGAACTATGGCTACACCTTC | TRBJ1-2 | TRBD1 | . | 16 | TRBV28
CASSPDLTDEKLFF | TGCGCCAGCAGCCCGGATCTGACAGATGAAAAACTGTTTTTT | TRBJ1-4 | . | . | 14 | TRBV5-1
CASSRRQLNYGYTF | TGTGCCAGCAGCCGACGTCAGTTGAACTATGGCTACACCTTC | TRBJ1-2 | . | . | 14 | TRBV5-3
CASSSWPVGEQYF | TGTGCCAGCTCATCATGGCCGGTGGGAGAGCAGTACTTC | TRBJ2-7 | . | once | 13 | TRBV18
CASSPGNEKLFF | TGTGCCAGCTCACCAGGGAATGAAAAACTGTTTTTT | TRBJ1-4 | . | . | 12 | TRBV18
CASSDQGESYTF | TGCGCCAGCAGTGACCAGGGAGAGAGCTACACCTTC | TRBJ1-2 | . | few | 12 | TRBV10-2
CASSPGQGIAYTF | TGCGCCAGCAGCCCGGGACAGGGGATTGCCTACACCTTC | TRBJ1-2 | TRBD1 | . | 13 | TRBV5-1
CASSSPHEYTEAFF | TGTGCCAGCAGTTCCCCTCACGAATACACTGAAGCTTTCTTT | TRBJ1-1 | . | . | 14 | TRBV27
CASGRRTNTGELFF | TGTGCCAGCGGGCGTAGGACGAACACCGGGGAGCTGTTTTTT | TRBJ2-2 | . | . | 14 | TRBV6-5
CASSTGTVNTEAFF | TGCGCCAGCAGCACCGGGACAGTGAACACTGAAGCTTTCTTT | TRBJ1-1 | TRBD1 | . | 14 | TRBV5-1
CASSLLFGNTIYF | TGTGCCAGCAGCTTACTTTTTGGAAACACCATATATTTT | TRBJ1-3 | . | few | 13 | TRBV7-2
CASRGGGAAYNEQFF | TGTGCCAGCAGGGGAGGGGGGGCCGCCTACAATGAGCAGTTCTTC | TRBJ2-1 | . | . | 15 | TRBV14
CASSLGRLGNTEAFF | TGTGCCAGCAGCTTGGGCCGATTAGGGAACACTGAAGCTTTCTTT | TRBJ1-1 | . | . | 15 | TRBV11-3
CASSFSTGLGDTQYF | TGTGCCAGCAGCTTTTCGACAGGGCTAGGAGATACGCAGTATTTT | TRBJ2-3 | TRBD1 | . | 15 | TRBV11-3
CASSKSCRTNTGELFF | TGTGCCAGCAGCAAATCATGCAGGACGAACACCGGGGAGCTGTTTTTT | TRBJ2-2 | . | . | 16 | TRBV21-1